This TCR beta chain emerged from a study of Ad26.COV2.S vaccination and SARS-CoV-2 variants. Treatment reported: roughly 20 received Ad26.COV2.S at low or high dose, single or two shots; a few received placebo; per-sample allocation not given. On day 63 after the first injection, vaccine and placebo recipients gave samples. Donation came from an adult in Boston who was aged 18-55 years. Profiling relied on immunoSEQ multiplex PCR, and the TCRdb table lists in-frame clones only, not all of them. The table records about 450,000 clones, approximately 89% of them present only once. The CDR3 consists of 14 residues. Germline values: CDR1 SGHTA, CDR2 FQGTGA. Between the trimmed V and J ends, which lost 2 bases and 5 bases, there was a span of 11 bases.

This clonotype originated in a person between 18 and 60 years old who received the Ad26.COV2.S COVID-19 vaccine or a placebo. The sequencing used peripheral blood, collected in a trial of Ad26.COV2.S vaccine versus placebo. The chain joins TRBV7-3 to TRBJ2-3, with TRBD2 as a possible D gene (5 bases). The CDR3: CASSLAGTRDTQYF. CDR3 bases: TGTGCCAGCAGCTTAGCGGGCACGAGAGATACGCAGTATTTT.